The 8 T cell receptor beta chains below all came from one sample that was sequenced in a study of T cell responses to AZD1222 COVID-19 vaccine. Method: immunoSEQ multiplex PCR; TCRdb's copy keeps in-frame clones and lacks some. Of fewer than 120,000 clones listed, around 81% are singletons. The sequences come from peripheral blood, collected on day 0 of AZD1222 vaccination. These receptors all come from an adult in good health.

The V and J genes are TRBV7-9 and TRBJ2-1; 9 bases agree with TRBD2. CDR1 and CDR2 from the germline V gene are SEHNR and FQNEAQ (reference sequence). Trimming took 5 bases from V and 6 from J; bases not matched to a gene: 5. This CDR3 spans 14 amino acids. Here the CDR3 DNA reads TGTGCCAGCAGCCGAGCGGGGGGAGGCAATGAGCAGTTCTTC. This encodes CASSRAGGGNEQFF.

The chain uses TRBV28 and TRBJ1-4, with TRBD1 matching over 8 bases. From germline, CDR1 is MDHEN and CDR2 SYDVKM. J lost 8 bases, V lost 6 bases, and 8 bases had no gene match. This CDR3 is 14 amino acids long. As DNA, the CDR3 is TGTGCCAGCAGCGTACAGGGGGTACGGGAAAAACTGTTTTTT. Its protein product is CASSVQGVREKLFF.

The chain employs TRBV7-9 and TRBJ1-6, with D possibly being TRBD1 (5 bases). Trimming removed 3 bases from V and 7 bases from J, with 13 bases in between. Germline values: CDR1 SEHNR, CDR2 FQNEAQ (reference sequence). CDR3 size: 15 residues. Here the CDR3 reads CASSFFQGSNSPLHF. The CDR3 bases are TGTGCCAGCAGCTTTTTCCAGGGAAGCAATTCACCCCTCCACTTT.

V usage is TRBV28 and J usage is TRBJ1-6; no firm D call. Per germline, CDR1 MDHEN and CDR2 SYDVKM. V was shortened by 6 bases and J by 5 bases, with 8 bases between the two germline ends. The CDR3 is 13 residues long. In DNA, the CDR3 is TGTGCCAGCAGCGGAAGAAATAATTCACCCCTCCACTTT. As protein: CASSGRNNSPLHF. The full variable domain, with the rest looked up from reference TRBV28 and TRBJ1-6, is DVKVTQSSRYLVKRTGEKVFLECVQDMDHENMFWYRQDPGLGLRLIYFSYDVKMKEKGDIPEGYSVSREKKERFSLILESASTNQTSMYLCASSGRNNSPLHFGNGTRLTVT.

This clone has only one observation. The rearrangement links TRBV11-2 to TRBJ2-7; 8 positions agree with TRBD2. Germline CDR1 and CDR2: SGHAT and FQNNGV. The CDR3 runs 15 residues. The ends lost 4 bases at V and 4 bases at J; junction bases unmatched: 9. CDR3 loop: CASSSGLAKIYEQYF. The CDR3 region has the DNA TGTGCCAGCAGCTCCGGACTAGCCAAGATATACGAGCAGTACTTC.

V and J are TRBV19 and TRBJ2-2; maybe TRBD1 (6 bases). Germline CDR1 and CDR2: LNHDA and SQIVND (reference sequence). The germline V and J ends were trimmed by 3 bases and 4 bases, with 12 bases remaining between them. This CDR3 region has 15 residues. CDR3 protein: CASSIATTGTGELFF. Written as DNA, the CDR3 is TGTGCCAGTAGTATTGCGACGACAGGCACCGGGGAGCTGTTTTTT.

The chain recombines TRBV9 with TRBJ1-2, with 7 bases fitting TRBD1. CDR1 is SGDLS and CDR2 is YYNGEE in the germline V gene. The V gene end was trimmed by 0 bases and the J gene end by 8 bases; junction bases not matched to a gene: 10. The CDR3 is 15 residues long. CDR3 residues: CASSVADRAAGGYTF. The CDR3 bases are TGTGCCAGCAGCGTAGCCGACAGGGCGGCGGGCGGCTACACCTTC.

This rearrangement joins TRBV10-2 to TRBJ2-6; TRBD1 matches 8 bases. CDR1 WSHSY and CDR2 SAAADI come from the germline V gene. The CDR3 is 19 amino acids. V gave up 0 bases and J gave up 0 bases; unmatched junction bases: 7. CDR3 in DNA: TGCGCCAGCAGTGAGTCAGGGACAGGTCCGAGCTCTGGGGCCAACGTCCTGACTTTC. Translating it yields CASSESGTGPSSGANVLTF.